A single sample gave rise to the 23 T cell receptor beta chains below, sequenced in a study of cytomegalovirus exposure and HLA in healthy donors. In the PCR, 60 Vbeta and 13 Jbeta primers were used. Clones were sequenced by immunoSEQ multiplex PCR, and TCRdb holds only the in-frame ones, with some missing. This table has under 250,000 clones, more than 75% appearing once. Sequencing used PBMCs. The receptors derive from a human donor in good health.

In nucleotides, the CDR3 is TGCGCCAGCAGCACCAACCGGGGGGGGCGCGAGACCCAGTACTTC. This codes for CASSTNRGGRETQYF. This chain connects TRBV5-1 to TRBJ2-5; 8 bases match TRBD2. The V segment lost 4 bases and the J segment 5 bases; nucleotides outside the gene matches: 10. CDR1 and CDR2 (germline): SGHRS, YFSETQ. The CDR3 is 15 amino acids.

This rearrangement joins TRBV2 to TRBJ2-1, with TRBD2 as a possible D gene (6 bases). The CDR3 has 14 amino acids. Germline V gene lookup returns CDR1 SNHLY and CDR2 FYNNEI. The germline V and J ends were trimmed by 3 bases and 8 bases, with 14 bases remaining between them. CDR3 nucleotide sequence: TGTGCCAGCAGTGATAGGAGGGTCGGGGATGAGCAGTTCTTC. Translating it yields CASSDRRVGDEQFF.

The CDR3 loop reads CAWTEGGLAQSSYNEQFF. The CDR3 DNA reads as TGTGCCTGGACCGAGGGGGGACTAGCGCAGAGCTCCTACAATGAGCAGTTCTTC. The chain is built from TRBV30 and TRBJ2-1; 10 nucleotides match TRBD2. CDR3 size: 18 residues. The V gene end was trimmed by 4 bases and the J gene end by 0 bases; junction bases not matched to a gene: 12. The germline CDR1 and CDR2 sequences are GTSNPN and SVGIG (reference sequence).

The chain joins TRBV29-1 to TRBJ2-7, with 9 bases lining up with TRBD2. After removal of 4 bases from V and 2 bases from J, the junction contained 3 bases not matched to a gene. This CDR3 comprises 13 residues. Germline V CDR1 and CDR2: SQVTM, ANQGSEA. CDR3 amino acids: CSVVLAGPYEQYF. The CDR3 DNA reads TGCAGCGTTGTGCTAGCGGGGCCCTACGAGCAGTACTTC.

The chain carries TRBV2 and TRBJ2-7; 7 bases match TRBD2. With 6 bases clipped from V and 4 bases from J, the junction kept 9 bases outside the gene matches. Germline assignment: CDR1 SNHLY and CDR2 FYNNEI. This CDR3 comprises 14 residues. The CDR3 protein is CASRPTASGYEQYF. The CDR3 DNA is TGTGCCAGCAGGCCTACGGCTAGCGGATACGAGCAGTACTTC.

The chain is built from TRBV5-1 and TRBJ2-7; D might be TRBD2 (7 bases). The germline V and J ends were trimmed by 0 bases and 4 bases, with 14 bases remaining between them. The CDR3 loop spans 15 amino acids. Germline values: CDR1 SGHRS, CDR2 YFSETQ. In nucleotides, the CDR3 is TGCGCCAGCAGCTTGGAGGGGGGGGCGGGTTACGAGCAGTACTTC. Residues: CASSLEGGAGYEQYF.

Of note for this clone: At one end, the junction sequence differs from germline, possibly due to a read error. This specimen includes other DNA sequences encoding the same CDR3. J is TRBJ2-7 and V is TRBV6-5, with 8 bases identical to TRBD1. The CDR3 totals 13 residues. From germline, CDR1 is MNHEY and CDR2 SVGAGI. DNA of the CDR3: TGTGCCAGCAGCCCGACAGGGGTTTACGAGCAGTATTTC. This encodes CASSPTGVYEQYF.

V usage is TRBV10-3 and J usage is TRBJ2-2, with 9 bases lining up with TRBD2. The V and J ends lost 10 bases and 1 base, in that order; junction bases with no gene match: 10. The germline CDR1 and CDR2 sequences are ENHRY and SYGVKD. The CDR3 is 16 residues long. CDR3 nucleotide sequence: TGTGCCACGCGGGTTGGGCGGGAGGGGAACACCGGGGAGCTGTTTTTT. This sequence encodes CATRVGREGNTGELFF.

V gene TRBV19 combines with J gene TRBJ2-1; 8 bases match TRBD1. Per the germline V gene, CDR1 is LNHDA and CDR2 is SQIVND (reference sequence). The CDR3 loop spans 17 amino acids. With 4 bases clipped from V and 4 bases from J, the junction kept 12 bases outside the gene matches. The CDR3 region is CASSTIQGGRGYNEQFF. The CDR3 nucleotides are TGTGCCAGTAGTACCATACAGGGGGGTAGAGGATACAATGAGCAGTTCTTC. The entire variable domain, with the rest obtained from reference TRBV19 and TRBJ2-1, is as follows: DGGITQSPKYLFRKEGQNVTLSCEQNLNHDAMYWYRQDPGQGLRLIYYSQIVNDFQKGDIAEGYSVSREKKESFPLTVTSAQKNPTAFYLCASSTIQGGRGYNEQFFGPGTRLTVL.

The chain uses TRBV9 and TRBJ2-1, with TRBD1 matching over 8 bases. The CDR3 consists of 15 residues. Germline trimming cut 3 bases from V and 0 bases from J; bases unmatched to any gene: 2. Germline CDR1 SGDLS, CDR2 YYNGEE. CDR3 nucleotides: TGTGCCAGCAGCGGGACAGGGAGCTCCTACAATGAGCAGTTCTTC. Encoded protein: CASSGTGSSYNEQFF. Using reference TRBV9 and TRBJ2-1 for the parts outside the CDR3, the full variable domain is DSGVTQTPKHLITATGQRVTLRCSPRSGDLSVYWYQQSLDQGLQFLIQYYNGEERAKGNILERFSAQQFPDLHSELNLSSLELGDSALYFCASSGTGSSYNEQFFGPGTRLTVL.

This CDR3 is CASSPRQGTGETQYF. CDR3 DNA sequence: TGTGCCAGCAGCCCTAGACAGGGGACGGGGGAGACCCAGTACTTC. The chain is built from TRBV5-4 and TRBJ2-5; TRBD1 matches at 8 bases. After removal of 4 bases from V and 5 bases from J, the junction contained 10 bases not matched to a gene. CDR1 and CDR2 from the germline V gene are SGHNT and YYREEE (reference sequence). The CDR3 is 15 amino acids.

V is TRBV6-1 and J is TRBJ2-7; D may be TRBD1 (5 bases). Germline lookup yields CDR1 MNHNS and CDR2 SASEGT. Trimming removed 8 bases from V and 0 bases from J, with 17 bases in between. The CDR3 totals 15 residues. The CDR3 region has the DNA TGTGCCAGCCTCCCTGAGCAGGGCGGCTCCTACGAGCAGTACTTC. Amino acid sequence: CASLPEQGGSYEQYF.

The chain links TRBV5-1 to TRBJ2-5; no clear D gene. This CDR3 spans 13 amino acids. In germline, CDR1 is SGHRS, CDR2 YFSETQ. The ends were cut back, 2 bases at V and 2 bases at J, with 7 bases in the middle. In DNA form, the CDR3 reads TGCGCCAGCAGCTTCCGGGTACAAGAGACCCAGTACTTC. Protein: CASSFRVQETQYF. The variable domain in full, completed from reference TRBV5-1 and TRBJ2-5, reads KAGVTQTPRYLIKTRGQQVTLSCSPISGHRSVSWYQQTPGQGLQFLFEYFSETQRNKGNFPGRFSGRQFSNSRSEMNVSTLELGDSALYLCASSFRVQETQYFGPGTRLLVL.

Only one count was recorded for this clone. The V gene is TRBV11-3, the J gene TRBJ2-7; D may be TRBD1 (6 bases). The V and J ends lost 5 bases and 0 bases respectively, with 11 bases between them. The CDR3 has 14 amino acids. Germline assignment: CDR1 SGHNT and CDR2 YENEEA. CDR3 coding DNA: TGTGCCAGCAGCACGGGACAAGACTCCTACGAGCAGTACTTC. Its translation: CASSTGQDSYEQYF.

The genes are TRBV12-5 and TRBJ2-1; 7 bases are shared with TRBD2. Per the germline V gene, CDR1 is LGHNT and CDR2 is FRNRAP. The V gene end was trimmed by 2 bases and the J gene end by 3 bases; junction bases not matched to a gene: 16. There are 19 residues in the CDR3. DNA for the CDR3: TGTGCTAGTGGTTTGAACACCGGACCTAGCGGCCATCTCTACAATGAGCAGTTCTTC. This encodes CASGLNTGPSGHLYNEQFF.

This chain links TRBV29-1 with TRBJ2-1; 8 bases map to TRBD1. Germline V CDR1 and CDR2: SQVTM, ANQGSEA. The CDR3 is 10 residues long. V trimming: 7 bases; J trimming: 12 bases; junction bases outside the gene matches: 5. CDR3 protein: CSAIQGVQFF. The CDR3 DNA sequence: TGCAGCGCAATACAGGGGGTGCAGTTCTTC.

The chain couples TRBV18 to TRBJ2-3; TRBD2 agrees at 8 bases. Per germline, CDR1 KGHSH and CDR2 LQKENI. J gave up 3 bases and V 3 bases, and 8 bases lay outside the gene matches. The CDR3 is 16 amino acids. The CDR3 loop reads CASSPTNSGGTDTQYF. The DNA of the CDR3 is TGTGCCAGCTCACCCACGAACTCGGGAGGGACAGATACGCAGTATTTT. Full variable domain (outside the CDR3, taken from reference TRBV18 and TRBJ2-3): NAGVMQNPRHLVRRRGQEARLRCSPMKGHSHVYWYRQLPEEGLKFMVYLQKENIIDESGMPKERFSAEFPKEGPSILRIQQVVRGDSAAYFCASSPTNSGGTDTQYFGPGTRLTVL.

V is TRBV27 and J is TRBJ2-5, with TRBD1 matching over 9 bases. Germline V CDR1 and CDR2: MNHEY, SMNVEV (reference sequence). The CDR3 has 15 residues. V lost 5 bases to trimming and J lost 2 bases; unmatched junction nucleotides: 6. The CDR3 DNA sequence: TGTGCCAGCAGTCAACAGGGGGCTAGTCAAGAGACCCAGTACTTC. Translated: CASSQQGASQETQYF.

The chain combines TRBV19 with TRBJ2-2; possible D gene TRBD2, 6 bases. The CDR3 runs to 15 residues. The V end was cut by 1 base, the J end by 3 bases, with 9 bases between. CDR1 is LNHDA and CDR2 is SQIVND in the germline V gene (reference sequence). The DNA of the CDR3 is TGTGCCAGTAGTATAGTAGCGGTATACACCGGGGAGCTGTTTTTT. Translation gives CASSIVAVYTGELFF.

V gene TRBV11-1 combines with J gene TRBJ2-3; no clear D gene. The CDR3 covers 16 residues. Between the trimmed V and J ends, which lost 1 base and 3 bases, there was a span of 14 bases. Germline CDR1 SGHAT, CDR2 FQDESV (reference sequence). CDR3 region: CASSLVALPLTDTQYF. In DNA, the CDR3 is TGTGCCAGCAGCTTAGTGGCTTTACCCCTTACAGATACGCAGTATTTT. The variable domain in full, completed from reference TRBV11-1 and TRBJ2-3, reads EAEVAQSPRYKITEKSQAVAFWCDPISGHATLYWYRQILGQGPELLVQFQDESVVDDSQLPKDRFSAERLKGVDSTLKIQPAELGDSAMYLCASSLVALPLTDTQYFGPGTRLTVL.

V is TRBV12-5 and J is TRBJ2-1; a possible D gene is TRBD2 (6 bases). This CDR3 has 15 residues. The V and J ends lost 7 bases and 0 bases respectively, with 13 bases between them. Germline loops: CDR1 LGHNT, CDR2 FRNRAP. The CDR3 DNA sequence: TGTGCTAGTGTGGGGAGGTCTTCCTCCTACAATGAGCAGTTCTTC. This sequence encodes CASVGRSSSYNEQFF.

The rearrangement joins TRBV9 to TRBJ2-7; no definite D call. V lost 4 bases, J lost 2 bases, and 19 bases lay in between. Germline assignment: CDR1 SGDLS and CDR2 YYNGEE. The CDR3 is 16 amino acids. CDR3: CASSPQVEAPTYEQYF. In nucleotides, the CDR3 is TGTGCCAGCAGCCCCCAGGTGGAAGCCCCTACCTACGAGCAGTACTTC. The full variable domain, in which reference TRBV9 and TRBJ2-7 provide the parts outside the CDR3, is DSGVTQTPKHLITATGQRVTLRCSPRSGDLSVYWYQQSLDQGLQFLIQYYNGEERAKGNILERFSAQQFPDLHSELNLSSLELGDSALYFCASSPQVEAPTYEQYFGPGTRLTVT.

The gene calls are TRBV9 and TRBJ2-7, with 13 bases matching TRBD2. V lost 0 bases to trimming and J lost 0 bases; unmatched junction nucleotides: 3. The CDR3 length is 17 residues. CDR1 and CDR2 from the germline V gene are SGDLS and YYNGEE. The CDR3 sequence: CASSVGLAGGSSYEQYF. The CDR3 DNA reads as TGTGCCAGCAGCGTAGGACTAGCGGGAGGCAGCTCCTACGAGCAGTACTTC.